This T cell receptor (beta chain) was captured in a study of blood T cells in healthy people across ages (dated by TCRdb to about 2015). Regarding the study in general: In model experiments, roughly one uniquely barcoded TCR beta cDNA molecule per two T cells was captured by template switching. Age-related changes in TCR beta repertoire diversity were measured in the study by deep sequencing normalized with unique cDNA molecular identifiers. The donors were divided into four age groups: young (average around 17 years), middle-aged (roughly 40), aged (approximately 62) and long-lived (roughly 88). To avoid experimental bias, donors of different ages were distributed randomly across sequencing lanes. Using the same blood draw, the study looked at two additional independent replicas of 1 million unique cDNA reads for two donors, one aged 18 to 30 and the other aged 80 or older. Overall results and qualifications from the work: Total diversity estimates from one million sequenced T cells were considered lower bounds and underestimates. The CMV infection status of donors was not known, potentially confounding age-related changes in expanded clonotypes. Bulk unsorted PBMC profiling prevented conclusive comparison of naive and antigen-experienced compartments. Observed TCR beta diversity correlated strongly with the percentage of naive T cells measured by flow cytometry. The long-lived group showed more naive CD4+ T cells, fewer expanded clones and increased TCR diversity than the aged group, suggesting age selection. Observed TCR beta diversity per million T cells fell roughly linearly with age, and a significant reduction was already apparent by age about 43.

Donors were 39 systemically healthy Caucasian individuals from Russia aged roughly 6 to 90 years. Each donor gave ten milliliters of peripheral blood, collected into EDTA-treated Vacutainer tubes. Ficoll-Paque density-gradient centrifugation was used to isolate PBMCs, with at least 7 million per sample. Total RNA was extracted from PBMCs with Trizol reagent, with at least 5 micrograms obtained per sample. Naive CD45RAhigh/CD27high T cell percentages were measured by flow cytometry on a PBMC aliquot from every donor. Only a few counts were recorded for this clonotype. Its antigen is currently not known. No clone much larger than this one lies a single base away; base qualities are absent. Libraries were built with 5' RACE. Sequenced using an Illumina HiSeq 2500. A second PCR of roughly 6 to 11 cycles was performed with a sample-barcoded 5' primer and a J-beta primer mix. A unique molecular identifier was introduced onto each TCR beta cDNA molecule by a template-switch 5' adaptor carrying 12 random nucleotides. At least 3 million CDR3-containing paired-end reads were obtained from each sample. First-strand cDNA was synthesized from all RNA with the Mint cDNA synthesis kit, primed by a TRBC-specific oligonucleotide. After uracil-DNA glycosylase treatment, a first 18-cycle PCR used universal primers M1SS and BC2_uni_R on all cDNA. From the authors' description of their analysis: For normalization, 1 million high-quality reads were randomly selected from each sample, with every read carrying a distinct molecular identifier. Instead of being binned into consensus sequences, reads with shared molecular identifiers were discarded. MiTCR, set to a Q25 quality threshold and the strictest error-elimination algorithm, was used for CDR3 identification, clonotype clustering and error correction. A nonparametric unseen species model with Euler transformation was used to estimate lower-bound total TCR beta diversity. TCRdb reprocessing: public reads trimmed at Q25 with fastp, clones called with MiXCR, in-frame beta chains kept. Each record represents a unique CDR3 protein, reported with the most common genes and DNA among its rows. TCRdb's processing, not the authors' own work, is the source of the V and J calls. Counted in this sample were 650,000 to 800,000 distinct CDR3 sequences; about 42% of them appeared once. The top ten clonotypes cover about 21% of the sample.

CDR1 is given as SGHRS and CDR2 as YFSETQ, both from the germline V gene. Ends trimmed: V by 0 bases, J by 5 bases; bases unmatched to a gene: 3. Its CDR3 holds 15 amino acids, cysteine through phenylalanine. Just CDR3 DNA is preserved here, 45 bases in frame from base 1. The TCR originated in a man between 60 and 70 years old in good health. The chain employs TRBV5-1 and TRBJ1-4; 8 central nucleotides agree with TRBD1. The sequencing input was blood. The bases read TGCGCCAGCAGCTTGGACGGACAGGGCAATGAAAAACTGTTTTTT. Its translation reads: CASSLDGQGNEKLFF.